This TCR beta chain derives from a study of T cell changes during pregnancy in multiple sclerosis. In germline, CDR1 is MNHEY, CDR2 SVGAGI. V shed 5 bases and J shed 6 bases, with 11 bases lying between them. The CDR3 length is 13 residues. The table came from immunoSEQ multiplex PCR; TCRdb's copy has only in-frame clones and leaves some out. Here the sample spans tens of thousands of clones, around 90% being singletons. The specimen was peripheral blood, collected in the first trimester of pregnancy. The chain has TRBV6-5 and TRBJ1-5; D is unclear. The origin of this receptor is a female donor with multiple sclerosis, enrolled in a pregnancy study. This CDR3 is CASSNGMVQPQHF. CDR3 bases: TGTGCCAGCAGTAACGGGATGGTTCAGCCCCAGCATTTT.